The 24 T cell receptor beta chains below all came from one sample that was sequenced in a study of T cell responses to AZD1222 COVID-19 vaccine. Only in-frame clones appear in the TCRdb table, and some are missing; sequencing was by immunoSEQ multiplex PCR. Of about 120,000 clones listed, about 90% are singletons. The specimen comprised peripheral blood, sampled on day 0 of AZD1222 vaccination. Every receptor here comes from an adult in good health.

The chain combines TRBV28 with TRBJ1-1; D not resolved. CDR3 length: 11 residues. The germline gives CDR1 MDHEN, CDR2 SYDVKM. Trimming removed 5 bases at V and 3 bases at J, with 4 bases between. This CDR3 is CASSAYTEAFF. The CDR3 coding sequence is TGTGCCAGCAGTGCGTACACTGAAGCTTTCTTT.

The chain has TRBV6-5 and TRBJ2-7; TRBD1 matches at 8 bases. Germline trimming cut 4 bases from V and 4 bases from J; bases unmatched to any gene: 9. The CDR3 runs 15 residues. Germline CDR1 reads MNHEY; CDR2 reads SVGAGI. The CDR3 loop is CASSFLTGESYEQYF. The DNA of the CDR3 is TGTGCCAGCAGTTTCCTGACAGGGGAGTCTTACGAGCAGTACTTC.

This clone occurred once. The chain uses TRBV11-2 and TRBJ2-1; TRBD1 might be the D (6 bases). The CDR3 runs 19 residues. The ends were cut back, 1 base at V and 3 bases at J, with 22 bases in the middle. Germline loops: CDR1 SGHAT, CDR2 FQNNGV. CDR3 in DNA: TGTGCCAGCAGCTTAGCCTGGGAGAGGGGGAGTAAATTCTACAATGAGCAGTTCTTC. This codes for CASSLAWERGSKFYNEQFF.

J is TRBJ2-5 and V is TRBV7-3, with a possible D match to TRBD1 (6 bases). The CDR3 extends over 15 amino acids. CDR1 SGHTA and CDR2 FQGTGA come from the germline V gene. The ends were cut back, 0 bases at V and 1 base at J, with 9 bases in the middle. CDR3 in amino acids: CASSLTGQSQETQYF. CDR3 bases: TGTGCCAGCAGCTTAACAGGACAGAGCCAAGAGACCCAGTACTTC.

The chain uses TRBV2 and TRBJ1-2; 9 positions agree with TRBD1. From germline, CDR1 is SNHLY and CDR2 FYNNEI. The CDR3 extends over 14 amino acids. Unmatched junction bases numbered 10, after V lost 6 bases and J lost 8 bases. This CDR3 reads CASRDRGPAGGYTF. The DNA for the CDR3 is TGTGCCAGCAGGGACAGGGGCCCGGCGGGCGGCTACACCTTC. The full variable domain, completed using reference TRBV2 and TRBJ1-2, is EPEVTQTPSHQVTQMGQEVILRCVPISNHLYFYWYRQILGQKVEFLVSFYNNEISEKSEIFDDQFSVERPDGSNFTLKIRSTKLEDSAMYFCASRDRGPAGGYTFGSGTRLTVV.

The V call is TRBV4-2, the J call TRBJ1-3, with D possibly matching TRBD1 (6 bases). This CDR3 comprises 15 residues. Germline V lookup: CDR1 LGHNA, CDR2 YNFKEQ. With 3 bases removed from V and 4 bases from J, the gap between germline ends came to 13 bases. As DNA, the CDR3 is TGTGCCAGCAGCCAGTGGCAACAGGGCGGAAACACCATATATTTT. Residues: CASSQWQQGGNTIYF.

This rearrangement joins TRBV5-1 to TRBJ1-2; 9 bases match TRBD1. The V segment lost 4 bases and the J segment 6 bases; nucleotides outside the gene matches: 7. Germline loops: CDR1 SGHRS, CDR2 YFSETQ. This CDR3 is 14 amino acids long. CDR3 in DNA: TGCGCCAGCAGCCCGGGACAGGGATGGCATGGCTACACCTTC. Translation gives CASSPGQGWHGYTF.

The rearrangement joins TRBV29-1 to TRBJ1-1; TRBD1 matches 9 bases. CDR1 SQVTM and CDR2 ANQGSEA come from the germline V gene. The CDR3 covers 12 residues. V shed 3 bases and J 8 bases; nucleotides not matched to a gene: 4. Here the CDR3 reads CSVESGTGEAFF. CDR3 sequence (DNA): TGCAGCGTTGAGTCCGGGACAGGGGAAGCTTTCTTT.

This chain joins TRBV2 and TRBJ1-2, with D possibly TRBD1 on 5 matching bases. The CDR3 runs 14 residues. In germline, CDR1 is SNHLY, CDR2 FYNNEI. V lost 2 bases and J 4 bases, leaving 11 bases between the germline ends. CDR3 nucleotide sequence: TGTGCCAGCAGTGAAAAGGGGCGCGGCTATGGCTACACCTTC. It specifies CASSEKGRGYGYTF.

The chain combines TRBV5-5 with TRBJ1-1; D is unresolved. This CDR3 spans 16 amino acids. Germline assignment: CDR1 SGHKS and CDR2 YYEKEE (reference sequence). V dropped 0 bases and J dropped 0 bases, with 12 bases sitting between them. The CDR3 DNA reads TGTGCCAGCAGCTTGGGGGGAGGCTCAATGAACACTGAAGCTTTCTTT. Its protein product is CASSLGGGSMNTEAFF.

The V gene is TRBV6-6, the J gene TRBJ1-4; D is uncertain. CDR3 length: 15 amino acids. CDR1 is MNHNY and CDR2 is SVGAGI in the germline V gene (reference sequence). V lost 5 bases, J lost 2 bases, and 12 bases lay in between. The chain's CDR3 is CASSLDGGTNEKLFF. For the CDR3, the DNA is TGTGCCAGCAGTCTAGACGGTGGGACTAATGAAAAACTGTTTTTT.

This CDR3 is CASSLVSTSGANVLTF. CDR3 DNA: TGTGCCAGCAGCTTAGTGTCGACCTCTGGGGCCAACGTCCTGACTTTC. This chain links TRBV7-2 with TRBJ2-6; D call uncertain. Looked up from germline, CDR1 is SGHTA and CDR2 is FQGNSA. Trimming removed 1 base from V and 0 bases from J, with 7 bases in between. This CDR3 contains 16 residues.

Here the CDR3 DNA reads TGTGCCAGCAGCAAAGCCGGGCCGGACGAGCAGTACTTC. It yields the protein CASSKAGPDEQYF. The gene calls are TRBV21-1 and TRBJ2-7. TRBV21-1 is a known pseudogene. The CDR3 loop spans 13 amino acids.

The chain joins TRBV7-8 to TRBJ2-5; 8 bases fit TRBD2. The V segment lost 2 bases and the J segment 5 bases; nucleotides outside the gene matches: 4. The germline V gene has CDR1 SGHVS and CDR2 FQNEAQ. CDR3 length: 14 amino acids. The CDR3 sequence: CASSLSGGLETQYF. Written as DNA, the CDR3 is TGTGCCAGCAGCTTATCGGGAGGGCTGGAGACCCAGTACTTC.

This rearrangement joins TRBV24-1 to TRBJ2-2; 12 bases are shared with TRBD2. V shed 6 bases, J shed 4 bases, and the junction held 5 bases outside the gene matches. From germline, CDR1 is KGHDR and CDR2 SFDVKD. The CDR3 extends over 16 amino acids. In DNA, the CDR3 is TGTGCCACCAGTAACCTAGCGGGAGGGAGCACCGGGGAGCTGTTTTTT. Protein product: CATSNLAGGSTGELFF.

CDR3 DNA sequence: TGCAGCGTTCTCGGACAGGCCAGCTCCTACGAGCAGTACTTC. Translated: CSVLGQASSYEQYF. The chain employs TRBV29-1 and TRBJ2-7; 7 nucleotides align to TRBD1. The CDR3 has 14 residues. V shed 5 bases and J 0 bases; nucleotides not matched to a gene: 7. Germline V gives CDR1 SQVTM, CDR2 ANQGSEA.

This rearrangement joins TRBV5-4 to TRBJ1-1, with no clear D. The CDR3 consists of 17 residues. V lost 2 bases to trimming and J lost 0 bases, with 17 bases between them. Germline CDR1 and CDR2: SGHNT and YYREEE (reference sequence). CDR3 in DNA: TGTGCCAGCAGCTTAGGAACACCCCTTAGGCTGAACACTGAAGCTTTCTTT. It is translated as CASSLGTPLRLNTEAFF.

The chain recombines TRBV28 with TRBJ1-2, with D tentatively TRBD1 (5 bases). This CDR3 is built from 16 residues. Germline V CDR1 and CDR2: MDHEN, SYDVKM. Trimming removed 1 base at V and 2 bases at J, with 14 bases between. This CDR3 reads CASSLSAQGFNYGYTF. In nucleotides, the CDR3 is TGTGCCAGCAGTTTATCCGCGCAGGGTTTCAACTATGGCTACACCTTC.

This chain connects TRBV9 to TRBJ2-1, with 11 bases fitting TRBD2. Germline CDR1 is SGDLS and CDR2 is YYNGEE. This CDR3 is built from 16 residues. The V and J ends lost 4 bases and 4 bases, in that order; junction bases with no gene match: 7. The CDR3 is CASSHTTSGGYNEQFF. The CDR3 DNA reads as TGTGCCAGCAGCCATACTACTAGCGGGGGTTACAATGAGCAGTTCTTC. The full variable domain, completed using reference TRBV9 and TRBJ2-1, is DSGVTQTPKHLITATGQRVTLRCSPRSGDLSVYWYQQSLDQGLQFLIQYYNGEERAKGNILERFSAQQFPDLHSELNLSSLELGDSALYFCASSHTTSGGYNEQFFGPGTRLTVL.

V and J are TRBV9 and TRBJ2-3; 9 bases are shared with TRBD1. CDR1 and CDR2 (germline): SGDLS, YYNGEE. The CDR3 loop spans 16 amino acids. The J segment lost 3 bases and the V segment lost 3 bases, leaving 8 bases of the junction unmatched. DNA of the CDR3: TGTGCCAGCAGCGGGGTACAGGGGGCTGGTACAGATACGCAGTATTTT. Translating gives CASSGVQGAGTDTQYF.

The genes are TRBV7-3 and TRBJ2-2; no reliable D call. The V and J ends lost 7 bases and 0 bases respectively, with 9 bases between them. Germline lookup yields CDR1 SGHTA and CDR2 FQGTGA. The CDR3 consists of 14 residues. The CDR3 region has the DNA TGTGCCAGCACCGACGGTTCGAACACCGGGGAGCTGTTTTTT. Translation: CASTDGSNTGELFF.

The rearrangement links TRBV27 to TRBJ2-1; 7 bases match TRBD2. The length of the CDR3 is 16 residues. Germline CDR1 is MNHEY and CDR2 is SMNVEV (reference sequence). V was pared by 5 bases and J by 4 bases, with 11 bases of the junction left unmatched. CDR3 protein: CASSEGGPEGYNEQFF. The CDR3 coding sequence is TGTGCCAGCAGTGAGGGAGGGCCCGAGGGGTACAATGAGCAGTTCTTC.

V usage is TRBV5-1 and J usage is TRBJ2-1, with a possible D match to TRBD1 (6 bases). The CDR3 has 15 amino acids. Between the trimmed V and J ends, which lost 4 bases and 0 bases, there was a span of 11 bases. Looked up from germline, CDR1 is SGHRS and CDR2 is YFSETQ. CDR3 region: CASSLDRNSYNEQFF. As DNA, the CDR3 is TGCGCCAGCAGCCTTGACAGGAACTCCTACAATGAGCAGTTCTTC.

The rearrangement links TRBV18 to TRBJ2-1; no clear D gene. This CDR3 is 13 amino acids long. Germline CDR1 is KGHSH and CDR2 is LQKENI. V lost 4 bases and J 3 bases, leaving 7 bases between the germline ends. The DNA of the CDR3 is TGTGCCAGCTCACTTAGTTTCTACAATGAGCAGTTCTTC. Protein sequence: CASSLSFYNEQFF.